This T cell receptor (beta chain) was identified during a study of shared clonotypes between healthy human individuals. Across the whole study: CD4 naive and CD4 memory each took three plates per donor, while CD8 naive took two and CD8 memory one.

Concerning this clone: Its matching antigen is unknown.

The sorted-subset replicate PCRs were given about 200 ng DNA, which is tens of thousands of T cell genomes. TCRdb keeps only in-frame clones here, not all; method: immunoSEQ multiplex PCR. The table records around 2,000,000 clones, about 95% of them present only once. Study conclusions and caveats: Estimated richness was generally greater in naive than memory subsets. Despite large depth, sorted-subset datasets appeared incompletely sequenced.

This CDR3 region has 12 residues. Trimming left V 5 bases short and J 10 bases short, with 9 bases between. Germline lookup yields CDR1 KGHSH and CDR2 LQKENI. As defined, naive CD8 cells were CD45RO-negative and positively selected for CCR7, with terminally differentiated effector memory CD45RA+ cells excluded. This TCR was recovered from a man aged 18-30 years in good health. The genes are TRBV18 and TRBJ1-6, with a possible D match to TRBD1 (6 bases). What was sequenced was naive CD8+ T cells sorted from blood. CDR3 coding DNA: TGTGCCAGCTCAACAGGGAACTCACCCCTCCACTTT. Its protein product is CASSTGNSPLHF.